This TCR beta chain appears in the sequencing data of a study of Ad26.COV2.S vaccination and SARS-CoV-2 variants (dated by TCRdb to the early 2020s). In the study overall: Donors in the vaccine arm were drawn from COV1001, a phase I-IIa trial of Ad26.COV2.S in healthy adults that was multicentre, randomized, double-blind and placebo-controlled. The TCR-sequenced set comprised approximately 32 samples: around 20 Ad26.COV2.S vaccine recipients, 5 placebo recipients and 8 SARS-CoV-2 convalescent individuals. Trial participants were randomized into five groups of five: low-dose or high-dose Ad26.COV2.S given once or twice, or placebo on both occasions. Ad26.COV2.S was given intramuscularly at 5x10^10 or 1x10^11 viral particles, as a single shot or as two shots 56 days apart. Investigators remained blinded to trial group allocation during experiments and outcome assessment. TCRbeta repertoire sequencing was used to assess the specificity and breadth of SARS-CoV-2-reactive T cell receptors after Ad26.COV2.S vaccination.

Results and caveats for the whole study, not just this receptor: The study lacked the statistical power to compare responses across vaccine doses or regimens. Higher spike-specific TCR breadth was observed in Ad26.COV2.S recipients than in placebo recipients (P = 0.0014). It was noted by the authors that total T cell responses may have been underestimated by the TCR breadth and depth analyses. After vaccination, substantial breadth of spike-specific CD8+ and CD4+ T cell responses was reported. Non-spike TCR breadth was comparable between vaccine and placebo recipients, consistent with the vaccine containing only spike.

The sample's treatment or condition label, in plain terms: 15 to 20 received Ad26.COV2.S at low or high dose, single or two shots; 5 received placebo; per-sample allocation not given. Repertoires of vaccine and placebo recipients were sequenced from samples collected on day 63 after the first injection. In Cohort 1b, around 25 adults aged 18-55 years were enrolled at a single site in Boston, USA, between 29 July and 7 August 2020. Ad26.COV2.S was a replication-incompetent adenovirus type 26 vector expressing a prefusion-stabilized SARS-CoV-2 spike protein from the original Wuhan strain. The count of this clone is one. Which antigen it targets is not known. No base qualities exist here, and no much larger clone lies one base off it. The immunoSEQ Assay was used to sequence TCRbeta CDR3 regions. After extraction, genomic DNA underwent amplification by bias-controlled multiplex PCR, followed by high-throughput sequencing. Regarding the original processing steps: Collapsing and filtering of sequences were performed to quantify the absolute abundance of each unique TCRbeta CDR3 region. T cell fraction was estimated by normalization of TCRbeta template counts to usable DNA, with usable DNA being measured through amplification of reference genes present in all nucleated cells. Repertoire TCRs were annotated as SARS-CoV-2-specific by exact matching of V gene, CDR3 amino acid sequence and J gene to a known reactive TCR set. The reference SARS-CoV-2 TCR set was obtained from MIRA and was filtered for enrichment in COVID-19-positive ImmuneCODE repertoires, whereby public or cross-reactive TCRs were removed. Using the MIRA antigens, annotated TCRs were further analysed by specific ORF or by position within an ORF. Breadth was defined as annotated unique rearrangements over total unique productive rearrangements; depth was the summed frequency of those rearrangements. TCR breadth was compared between groups using two-sided Wilcoxon rank-sum tests. The immuneACCESS repertoire file appears here via TCRdb, limited to in-frame rearrangements. These files lack a portion of the clones; in checked studies, under half of the deficit traces to unresolved V genes, and the cause of the others is not known. V, J and clone size are taken as reported in that table, and D and trimming were inferred from the DNA itself. The sample records about 350,000 clones, 86% of which are singletons. The ten largest clones capture roughly 10% of the sample.

From cysteine to phenylalanine, the CDR3 is 16 amino acids long. Kept here is only the CDR3 DNA, which spans 48 bases and is read in frame from base 1. V trim: 9 bases; J trim: 0 bases; unmatched bases: 12. CDR1 MNHNY and CDR2 SVGAGI are derived from the germline V gene (reference sequence). Recombination connected TRBV6-6 to TRBJ2-7; 9 bases in between match TRBD1. Material: peripheral blood, obtained in a trial of Ad26.COV2.S vaccine versus placebo. The receptor comes from a person aged 18-60 years who received the Ad26.COV2.S COVID-19 vaccine or a placebo. The base sequence is TGTGCCAGTACCAGGTACAGGACAGGGGACTCCTACGAGCAGTACTTC. Translation gives CASTRYRTGDSYEQYF.